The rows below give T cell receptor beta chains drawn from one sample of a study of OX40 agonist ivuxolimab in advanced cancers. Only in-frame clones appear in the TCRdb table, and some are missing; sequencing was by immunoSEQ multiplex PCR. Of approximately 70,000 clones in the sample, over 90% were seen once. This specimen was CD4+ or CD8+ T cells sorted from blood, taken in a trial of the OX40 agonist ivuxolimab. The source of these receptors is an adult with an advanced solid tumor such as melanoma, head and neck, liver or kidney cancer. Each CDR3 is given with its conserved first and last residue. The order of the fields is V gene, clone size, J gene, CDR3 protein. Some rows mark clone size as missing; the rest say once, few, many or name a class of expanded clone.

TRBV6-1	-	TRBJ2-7	CASSDAGNYEQYF
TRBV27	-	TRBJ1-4	CASSVMTNEKLFF
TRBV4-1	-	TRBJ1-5	CASSSGGTAINQPQHF
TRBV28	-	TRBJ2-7	CASSSAGTSYEQYF
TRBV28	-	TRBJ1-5	CASSFQQGSSNQPQHF
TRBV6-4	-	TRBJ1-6	CASSEIGGRTPLHF
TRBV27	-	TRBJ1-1	CASSSPSGGTEAFF
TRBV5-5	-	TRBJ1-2	CASSLWPVGRDGYGYTF
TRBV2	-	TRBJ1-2	CASLTNRGVYGYTF
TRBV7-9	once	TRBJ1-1	CASSPISTEAFF
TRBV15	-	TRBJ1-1	CATSTTGGRDTEAFF
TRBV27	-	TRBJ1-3	CASSLSGTAGNTIYF
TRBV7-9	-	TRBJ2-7	CASSLAGLAGHEQYF
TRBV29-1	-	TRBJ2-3	CSAGTRDTQYF
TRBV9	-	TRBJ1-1	CASSGGQDQLNTEAFF
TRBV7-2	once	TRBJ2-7	CASSLSGASSYEQYF
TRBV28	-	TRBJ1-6	CASSFGSPLHF
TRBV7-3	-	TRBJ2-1	CASSQTSGERDEQFF
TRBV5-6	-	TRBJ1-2	CASSSLTGGAGYGYTF
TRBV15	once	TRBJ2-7	CATSRPGTGDEQYF
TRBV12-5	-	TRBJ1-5	CASGAGEYSNQPQHF
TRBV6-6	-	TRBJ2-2	CASTGANTGELFF
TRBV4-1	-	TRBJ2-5	CASSQVPPLGDGLQETQYF
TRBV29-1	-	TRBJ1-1	CSVDTGQDGDTEAFF
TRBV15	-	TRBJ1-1	CATSTGGRNTEAFF
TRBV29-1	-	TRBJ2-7	CSVEDGTGGPGEQYF
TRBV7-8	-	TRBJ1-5	CASSRTGVQPQHF
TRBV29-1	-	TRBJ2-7	CSATRQGAYEQYF
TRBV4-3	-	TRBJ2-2	CASSQDLLGTGELFF
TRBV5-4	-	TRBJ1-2	CASSLEGLSDTF
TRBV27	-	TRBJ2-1	CASSSPRGEQFF
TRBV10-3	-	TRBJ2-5	CAISEGDETQYF